This is a list of T cell receptor beta chains from one sample in a study of blood T cell repertoires in COVID-19. The protocol was immunoSEQ multiplex PCR, while the TCRdb copy is restricted to in-frame clones and leaves out a portion. Of roughly 500,000 clones listed, around 87% are singletons. The sequencing input was PBMCs or T cells enriched from blood (not recorded which). These TCRs come from a woman aged 40 to 50 who had recovered from COVID-19. The CDR3 runs from the conserved cysteine through the conserved F or W. A D gene is named only where the DNA matches it firmly. The listing skips clone size in some rows; elsewhere it reads once, few, many or a size class.

D gene: .
clone size: .
J gene: TRBJ1-3
V gene: TRBV12-1
CDR3 protein: CASSPKGLGLGRGNTIYF
CDR3 DNA: TGTGCCAGCAGCCCCAAGGGGTTGGGGCTCGGCCGGGGAAACACCATATATTTT

D gene: .
clone size: once
J gene: TRBJ1-6
V gene: TRBV7-9
CDR3 protein: CASSEGRTYNSPLHF
CDR3 DNA: TGTGCCAGCAGTGAGGGCCGCACTTATAATTCACCCCTCCACTTT

D gene: .
clone size: .
J gene: TRBJ2-2
V gene: TRBV28
CDR3 protein: CASSSHIRNTGELFF
CDR3 DNA: TGTGCCAGCAGTTCCCACATCCGGAACACCGGGGAGCTGTTTTTT

D gene: TRBD2
clone size: .
J gene: TRBJ2-7
V gene: TRBV28
CDR3 protein: CASTPGGNPYEQYF
CDR3 DNA: TGTGCCAGCACCCCGGGGGGTAACCCCTACGAGCAGTACTTC

D gene: .
clone size: .
J gene: TRBJ1-2
V gene: TRBV6-2/TRBV6-3
CDR3 protein: CASSYGGKDYGYTF
CDR3 DNA: TGTGCCAGCAGTTACGGAGGGAAGGACTATGGCTACACCTTC

D gene: TRBD1
clone size: .
J gene: TRBJ2-7
V gene: TRBV5-4
CDR3 protein: CASSFLPDRGTYEQYF
CDR3 DNA: TGTGCCAGCAGCTTTTTACCGGACAGGGGTACCTACGAGCAGTACTTC

D gene: .
clone size: few
J gene: TRBJ1-4
V gene: TRBV5-1
CDR3 protein: CASSLDRAEKLFF
CDR3 DNA: TGCGCCAGCAGCTTGGACAGGGCGGAAAAACTGTTTTTT

D gene: .
clone size: .
J gene: TRBJ2-1
V gene: TRBV2
CDR3 protein: CASLDKDRPNEQFF
CDR3 DNA: TGTGCCAGTCTGGACAAAGACCGCCCCAATGAGCAGTTCTTC

D gene: .
clone size: .
J gene: TRBJ2-1
V gene: TRBV3-1/TRBV3-2
CDR3 protein: CASSLWTGDDDNEQFF
CDR3 DNA: TGTGCCAGCAGCCTGTGGACGGGAGATGATGACAATGAGCAGTTCTTC

D gene: .
clone size: .
J gene: TRBJ1-1
V gene: TRBV15
CDR3 protein: CATSRDRGSKEAFF
CDR3 DNA: TGTGCCACCAGCAGAGATAGAGGGAGCAAAGAAGCTTTCTTT